This passage covers 28 T cell receptor beta chains from one sample sequenced in a study of CD8 T cells in ankylosing spondylitis. TCRdb re-derived calls from the 5' RACE reads in MiXCR, one entry per CDR3 protein. The sample includes some 270,000 distinct CDR3 sequences, approximately 20% of them seen just once. Sequencing was carried out using blood, either unsorted or a sorted T cell fraction (not recorded which). These receptors were collected from a male donor with ankylosing spondylitis or in good health (not recorded which).

This clonotype was counted only a few times. This chain links TRBV7-6 with TRBJ1-2; the D gene is possibly TRBD1 (6 bases). The V and J ends lost 5 bases and 4 bases respectively, with 20 bases between them. CDR3 length: 16 amino acids. Germline CDR1 reads SGHVS; CDR2 reads FNYEAQ. CDR3 sequence (DNA): TGTGCCAGCAGCACGGGATCAGGGGATGTTGGCTATGGCTACACCTTC. Its translation: CASSTGSGDVGYGYTF.

The J gene is TRBJ2-7, the V gene TRBV20-1; TRBD1 matches 10 bases. The CDR3 contains 11 residues. Looked up from germline, CDR1 is DFQATT and CDR2 is SNEGSKA (reference sequence). V shed 7 bases and J 7 bases; nucleotides not matched to a gene: 4. CDR3 DNA sequence: TGCAGTGGAGACAGGGGGCGTGAGCAGTACTTC. Amino acid sequence: CSGDRGREQYF.

The table lists this clonotype with many counts. The V call is TRBV29-1, the J call TRBJ2-5, with 7 bases fitting TRBD2. Germline V gives CDR1 SQVTM, CDR2 ANQGSEA. Trimming removed 6 bases from V and 0 bases from J; junction bases left unmatched: 1. The CDR3 is made up of 12 amino acids. CDR3 bases: TGCAGCGTCCGGGGGGACCAAGAGACCCAGTACTTC. It yields the protein CSVRGDQETQYF.

In its sample, this clonotype was seen a few times. The chain has TRBV6-5 and TRBJ2-1; D is uncertain. This CDR3 has 14 amino acids. CDR1 and CDR2 (germline): MNHEY, SVGAGI. The V and J ends lost 0 bases and 6 bases respectively, with 9 bases between them. CDR3: CASSYSSAVNEQFF. The DNA for the CDR3 is TGTGCCAGCAGTTACTCGAGCGCGGTCAATGAGCAGTTCTTC.

In DNA form, the CDR3 reads TGTGCCAGCAGCTCAGATGACGAGCAGTACTTC. Translation gives CASSSDDEQYF. The chain recombines TRBV5-4 with TRBJ2-7; D not resolved. The CDR3 has 11 amino acids. Deletions cut 3 bases from V and 5 bases from J, with 6 bases between. Germline loops: CDR1 SGHNT, CDR2 YYREEE (reference sequence).

The chain is built from TRBV7-9 and TRBJ2-7, with 7 nucleotides matching TRBD1. The CDR3 length is 15 residues. The germline gives CDR1 SEHNR, CDR2 FQNEAQ (reference sequence). With 5 bases clipped from V and 4 bases from J, the junction kept 11 bases outside the gene matches. As DNA, the CDR3 is TGTGCCAGCAGCCACCGGGACAGACCCTATTACGAGCAGTACTTC. Amino acid sequence: CASSHRDRPYYEQYF.

This clonotype was observed a few times. The chain's CDR3 is CATSRDRQGDWEQYF. CDR3 DNA: TGTGCCACCAGCAGAGATCGACAGGGGGATTGGGAGCAGTACTTC. The chain combines TRBV15 with TRBJ2-7; 9 bases fit TRBD1. The CDR3 is 15 amino acids. After removal of 0 bases from V and 7 bases from J, the junction contained 7 bases not matched to a gene. The V gene's germline CDR1 is LNHNV and CDR2 YYDKDF (reference sequence).

Worth noting for this clonotype: A read error may account for a junction end that differs from germline. The rearrangement joins TRBV6-1 to TRBJ2-5, with D possibly being TRBD1 (6 bases). The germline gives CDR1 MNHNS, CDR2 SASEGT. The CDR3 consists of 16 residues. CDR3 sequence (DNA): TGTGCCAGCAGTACCCCAGGGGCCGTAGGTGAAGAGCCCCAGTACTTC. Residues: CASSTPGAVGEEPQYF.

This clonotype was seen a few times. J is TRBJ1-1 and V is TRBV7-6, with TRBD1 identical over 9 bases. CDR1 SGHVS and CDR2 FNYEAQ come from the germline V gene. V shed 4 bases and J 4 bases; nucleotides not matched to a gene: 4. This CDR3 has 14 amino acids. The CDR3 nucleotides are TGTGCCAGCAGCTGGGGACAGGGTGGCACTGAAGCTTTCTTT. This encodes CASSWGQGGTEAFF.

This clonotype was counted at least ten times. This chain uses TRBV7-8 with TRBJ2-4; TRBD1 might be the D (6 bases). The CDR3 is 14 amino acids. V was shortened by 1 base and J by 5 bases, with 9 bases between the two germline ends. Looked up from germline, CDR1 is SGHVS and CDR2 is FQNEAQ. CDR3 residues: CASSLVPGENIQYF. As DNA, the CDR3 is TGTGCCAGCAGCTTAGTACCAGGGGAAAACATTCAGTACTTC. Variable domain in full (rest from reference TRBV7-8 and TRBJ2-4): GAGVSQSPRYKVAKRGQDVALRCDPISGHVSLFWYQQALGQGPEFLTYFQNEAQLDKSGLPSDRFFAERPEGSVSTLKIQRTQQEDSAVYLCASSLVPGENIQYFGAGTRLSVL.

This clonotype showed up many times. The chain joins TRBV11-2 to TRBJ2-1; 7 bases line up with TRBD1. Germline CDR1 is SGHAT and CDR2 is FQNNGV. The V gene end was trimmed by 1 base and the J gene end by 6 bases; junction bases not matched to a gene: 3. The CDR3 is made up of 14 amino acids. CDR3 nucleotide sequence: TGTGCCAGCAGCTTAGTCCCAGGGGGCAATGAGCAGTTCTTC. This encodes CASSLVPGGNEQFF.

This clonotype occurred many times. The chain is built from TRBV7-6 and TRBJ1-3; no definite D call. CDR1 is SGHVS and CDR2 is FNYEAQ in the germline V gene. The ends were cut back, 4 bases at V and 3 bases at J, with 7 bases in the middle. The CDR3 loop spans 13 amino acids. The CDR3 spells CASSSGDGNTIYF. The CDR3, as DNA: TGTGCCAGCAGCTCCGGGGATGGAAACACCATATATTTT.

The table lists this clonotype with a few counts. This chain links TRBV20-1 with TRBJ2-1, with TRBD2 matching 8 bases. The germline CDR1 and CDR2 sequences are DFQATT and SNEGSKA (reference sequence). The CDR3 spans 15 residues. J gave up 7 bases and V 0 bases, and 8 bases lay outside the gene matches. In DNA form, the CDR3 reads TGCAGTGCTAGAGATTTCGGCGGGAGGCGGAATGAGCAGTTCTTC. Encoded protein: CSARDFGGRRNEQFF.

The V gene is TRBV30, the J gene TRBJ2-1; tentatively, D is TRBD1 or TRBD2 (5 bases each). Germline CDR1 reads GTSNPN; CDR2 reads SVGIG (reference sequence). Trimming pared 0 bases from V and 8 bases from J, leaving 14 bases between. CDR3 length equals 14 residues. In DNA form, the CDR3 reads TGTGCCTGGAGTGTAGGTCAGTTGGGGGATGAGCAGTTCTTC. It encodes CAWSVGQLGDEQFF.

This clonotype was seen ten or more times. The CDR3 DNA sequence: TGTGCCAGCAGTTCCGGGGGGTCTAGCACAGATACGCAGTATTTT. Translated, it gives CASSSGGSSTDTQYF. This rearrangement joins TRBV12-3 or TRBV12-4 to TRBJ2-3, with 7 bases aligning to TRBD2. With V trimmed by 4 bases and J by 0 bases, 4 bases remained unmatched. The CDR3 consists of 15 residues.

This clonotype was found a few times. The chain uses TRBV4-2 and TRBJ2-5, with 8 bases fitting TRBD1. The trim removed 8 bases at V and 5 bases at J, leaving 7 bases unmatched. The CDR3 contains 13 residues. Germline assignment: CDR1 LGHNA and CDR2 YNFKEQ. The CDR3 loop is CASGTGFTETQYF. The CDR3 nucleotides read TGTGCCAGCGGGACAGGCTTCACGGAGACCCAGTACTTC.

This clonotype was counted only a few times. V gene TRBV29-1 combines with J gene TRBJ2-7, with D unclear. Per the germline V gene, CDR1 is SQVTM and CDR2 is ANQGSEA. V was clipped by 1 base and J by 0 bases, with 4 bases between them. The CDR3 covers 12 residues. In DNA form, the CDR3 reads TGCAGCGTTGAAGTATACTCCTACGAGCAGTACTTC. It encodes CSVEVYSYEQYF.

A few counts support this clonotype. V and J are TRBV5-1 and TRBJ1-1; D is perhaps TRBD1 (6 bases). The germline V and J ends were trimmed by 4 bases and 3 bases, with 16 bases remaining between them. The CDR3 has 15 amino acids. Germline CDR1 and CDR2: SGHRS and YFSETQ. The CDR3 coding sequence is TGCGCCAGCAGCGCCCGTCAGGGGTTGGACACTGAAGCTTTCTTT. Amino acid sequence: CASSARQGLDTEAFF.

The table lists this clonotype with many counts. The chain carries TRBV11-1 and TRBJ2-1; 8 bases agree with TRBD2. V gave up 5 bases and J gave up 8 bases; unmatched junction bases: 8. Germline V lookup: CDR1 SGHAT, CDR2 FQDESV (reference sequence). This CDR3 spans 14 amino acids. The CDR3 DNA follows: TGTGCCAGCAGCCTTAGCGGGGATCCCGATGAGCAGTTCTTC. It specifies CASSLSGDPDEQFF.

The V gene is TRBV9, the J gene TRBJ2-1; D might be TRBD1 or TRBD2, each matching 5 bases. CDR1 SGDLS and CDR2 YYNGEE come from the germline V gene. The CDR3 covers 16 residues. V dropped 0 bases and J dropped 5 bases, with 15 bases sitting between them. The CDR3 sequence: CASSVEGSSGNNEQFF. In nucleotides, the CDR3 is TGTGCCAGCAGCGTAGAGGGGAGCAGTGGAAACAATGAGCAGTTCTTC.

The rearrangement joins TRBV6-5 to TRBJ2-6; no reliable D call. There are 16 residues in the CDR3. V was trimmed by 4 bases and J by 0 bases, leaving 10 bases between them. In germline, CDR1 is MNHEY, CDR2 SVGAGI. CDR3 in amino acids: CASSWVGPSGANVLTF. Here the CDR3 DNA reads TGTGCCAGCAGTTGGGTCGGACCCTCTGGGGCCAACGTCCTGACTTTC.

V is TRBV6-2 or TRBV6-3 and J is TRBJ2-7, with 11 nucleotides matching TRBD2. The V and J ends lost 0 bases and 3 bases, in that order; junction bases with no gene match: 1. CDR3 size: 15 residues. Germline V gives CDR1 MNHEY, CDR2 SVGEGT. CDR3 DNA: TGTGCCAGCAGTTACTCGGGACTAGCGGACTACGAGCAGTACTTC. Its protein is CASSYSGLADYEQYF.

This clonotype was recorded a few times. The rearrangement links TRBV9 to TRBJ2-1; 7 bases are shared with TRBD2. The CDR3 has 15 amino acids. Germline CDR1 SGDLS, CDR2 YYNGEE. V was clipped by 3 bases and J by 7 bases; unmatched bases: 10. The CDR3 sequence is CASSASGAARNEQFF. The CDR3 nucleotides read TGTGCCAGCAGCGCAAGCGGGGCCGCTCGGAATGAGCAGTTCTTC.

This rearrangement joins TRBV4-1 to TRBJ2-3; 9 nucleotides align to TRBD1. The J segment lost 2 bases and the V segment lost 4 bases, leaving 7 bases of the junction unmatched. The CDR3 loop spans 16 amino acids. Germline V CDR1 and CDR2: MGHRA, YSYEKL. The CDR3, as DNA: TGCGCCAGCAGCCCACGGGGGACAGGGCCCACAGATACGCAGTATTTT. This translates into CASSPRGTGPTDTQYF.

J is TRBJ1-2 and V is TRBV20-1; D gene ambiguous. Germline V gene sequence: CDR1 DFQATT, CDR2 SNEGSKA (reference sequence). V lost 1 base, J lost 5 bases, and 14 bases lay in between. The CDR3 is 14 amino acids. The CDR3 nucleotides read TGCAGTGCTAGAGGGCCCAGCTTGGGGTATGGCTACACCTTC. Protein sequence: CSARGPSLGYGYTF.

This sequence joins TRBV14 and TRBJ2-1, with TRBD1 identical over 8 bases. The CDR3 totals 13 residues. Germline trimming cut 4 bases from V and 8 bases from J; bases unmatched to any gene: 4. The germline V gene encodes CDR1 SGHDN and CDR2 FVKESK. The CDR3 reads CASSRAGGDEQFF. The CDR3 DNA is TGTGCCAGCAGCCGGGCAGGGGGCGATGAGCAGTTCTTC.

In its sample, this clonotype was seen a few times. The chain recombines TRBV27 with TRBJ2-3; possible D gene TRBD1, 6 bases. This CDR3 contains 16 residues. V lost 5 bases to trimming and J lost 2 bases, with 17 bases between them. Germline values: CDR1 MNHEY, CDR2 SMNVEV (reference sequence). CDR3 in amino acids: CASSLGSAGVTDTQYF. The DNA for the CDR3 is TGTGCCAGCAGTCTGGGTTCGGCAGGGGTCACAGATACGCAGTATTTT.

This clonotype came up once. This chain connects TRBV4-2 to TRBJ2-7; D may correspond to TRBD1 or TRBD2 (6 bases each). Germline lookup yields CDR1 LGHNA and CDR2 YNFKEQ. Deletions cut 0 bases from V and 2 bases from J, with 11 bases between. The CDR3 contains 15 residues. The CDR3, as DNA: TGTGCCAGCAGCCAAGATGAGGGGGAGGCCTACGAGCAGTACTTC. Protein sequence: CASSQDEGEAYEQYF.